Sequencing of this T cell receptor (beta chain) was carried out in a study of cytomegalovirus exposure and HLA in healthy donors. CDR1 and CDR2 from the germline V gene are SGHNT and YENEEA. This CDR3 has 16 residues. V shed 5 bases and J shed 4 bases, with 18 bases lying between them. Study observations and caveats: Most observed TCR sequences were rare, whereas some public TCRs were detected in many donors.

The table came from immunoSEQ multiplex PCR; TCRdb's copy has only in-frame clones and leaves some out. The sample has roughly 200,000 clones; roughly 77% are singletons. This clone was recorded a few times. What it recognizes is unknown. This clonotype was sampled from a woman aged 25 to 39 in good health and CMV-seronegative. This chain uses TRBV11-3 with TRBJ2-1; D may be TRBD2 (5 bases). What was sequenced was PBMCs. As DNA, the CDR3 is TGTGCCAGCAGCCGACGAAGCGGAGATATTTACAATGAGCAGTTCTTC. Encoded protein: CASSRRSGDIYNEQFF.